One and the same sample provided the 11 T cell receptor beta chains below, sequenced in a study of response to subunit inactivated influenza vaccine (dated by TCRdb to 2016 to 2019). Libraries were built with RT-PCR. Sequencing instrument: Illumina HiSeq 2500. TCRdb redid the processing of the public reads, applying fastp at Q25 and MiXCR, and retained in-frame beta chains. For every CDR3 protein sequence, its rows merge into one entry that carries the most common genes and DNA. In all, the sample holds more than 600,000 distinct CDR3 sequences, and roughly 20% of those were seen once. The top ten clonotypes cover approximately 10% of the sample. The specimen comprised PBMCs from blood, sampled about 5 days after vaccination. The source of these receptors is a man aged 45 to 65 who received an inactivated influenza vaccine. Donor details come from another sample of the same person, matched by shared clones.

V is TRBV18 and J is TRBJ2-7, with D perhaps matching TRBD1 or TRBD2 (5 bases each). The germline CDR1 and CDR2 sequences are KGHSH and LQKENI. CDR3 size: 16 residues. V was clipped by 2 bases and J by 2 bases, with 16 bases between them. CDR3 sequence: CASSPGRSGPTYEQYF. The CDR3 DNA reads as TGTGCCAGCTCACCAGGCCGCTCGGGGCCGACCTACGAGCAGTACTTC.

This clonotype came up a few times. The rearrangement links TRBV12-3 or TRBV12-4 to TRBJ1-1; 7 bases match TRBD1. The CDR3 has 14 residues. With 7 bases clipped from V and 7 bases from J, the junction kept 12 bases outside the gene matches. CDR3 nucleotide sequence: TGTGCCAGCAACCTCCGACAGGGAGGGCGTGAAGCTTTCTTT. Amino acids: CASNLRQGGREAFF.

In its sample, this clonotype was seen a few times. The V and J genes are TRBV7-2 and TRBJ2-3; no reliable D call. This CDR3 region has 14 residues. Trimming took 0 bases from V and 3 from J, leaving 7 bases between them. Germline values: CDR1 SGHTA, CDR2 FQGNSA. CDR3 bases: TGTGCCAGCAGCTTAGCCGGCTGGACAGATACGCAGTATTTT. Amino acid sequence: CASSLAGWTDTQYF.

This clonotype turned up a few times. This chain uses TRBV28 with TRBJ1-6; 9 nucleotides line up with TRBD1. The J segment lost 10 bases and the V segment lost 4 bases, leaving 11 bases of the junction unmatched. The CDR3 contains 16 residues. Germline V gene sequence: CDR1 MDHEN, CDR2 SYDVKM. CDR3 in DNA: TGTGCCAGCAGTTCCCAACTACAGGGGGCGGGATCACCCCTCCACTTT. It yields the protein CASSSQLQGAGSPLHF.

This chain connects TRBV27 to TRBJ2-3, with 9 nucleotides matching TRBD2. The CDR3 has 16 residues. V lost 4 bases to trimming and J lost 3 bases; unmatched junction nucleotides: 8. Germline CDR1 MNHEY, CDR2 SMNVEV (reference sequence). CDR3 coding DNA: TGTGCCAGCAGTTGGCTGGGCGGGAGGGTGACAGATACGCAGTATTTT. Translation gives CASSWLGGRVTDTQYF.

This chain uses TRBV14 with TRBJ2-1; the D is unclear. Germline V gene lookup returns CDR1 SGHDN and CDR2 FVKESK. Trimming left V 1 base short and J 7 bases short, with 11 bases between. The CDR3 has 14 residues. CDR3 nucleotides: TGTGCCAGCAGCCAAGTTCTCACGCGGAATGAGCAGTTCTTC. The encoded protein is CASSQVLTRNEQFF.

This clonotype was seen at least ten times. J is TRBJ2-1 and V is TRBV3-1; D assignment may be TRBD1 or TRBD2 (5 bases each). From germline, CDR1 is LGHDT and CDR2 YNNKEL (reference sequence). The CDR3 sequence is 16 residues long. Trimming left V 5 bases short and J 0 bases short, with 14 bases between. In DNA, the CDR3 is TGTGCCAGCAGCGCCACCGGGACGGCCTCCTACAATGAGCAGTTCTTC. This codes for CASSATGTASYNEQFF.

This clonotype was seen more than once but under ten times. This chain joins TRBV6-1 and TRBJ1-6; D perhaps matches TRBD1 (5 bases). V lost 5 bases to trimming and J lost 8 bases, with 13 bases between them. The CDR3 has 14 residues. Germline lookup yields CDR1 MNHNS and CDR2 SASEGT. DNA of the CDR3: TGTGCCAGCAGTACGAGGGGTGTGGATTCACCCCTCCACTTT. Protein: CASSTRGVDSPLHF.

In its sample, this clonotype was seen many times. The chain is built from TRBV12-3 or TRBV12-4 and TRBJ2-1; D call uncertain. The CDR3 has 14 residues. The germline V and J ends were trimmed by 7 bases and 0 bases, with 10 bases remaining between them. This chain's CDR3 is CASTSVISYNEQFF. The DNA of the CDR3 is TGTGCCAGCACCTCGGTTATCTCCTACAATGAGCAGTTCTTC.

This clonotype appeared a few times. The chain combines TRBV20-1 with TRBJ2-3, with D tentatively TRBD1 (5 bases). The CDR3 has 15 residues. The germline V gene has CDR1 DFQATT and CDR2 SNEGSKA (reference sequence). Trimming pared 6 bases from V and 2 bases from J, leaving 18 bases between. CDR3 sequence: CSATEGARITDTQYF. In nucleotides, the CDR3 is TGCAGTGCCACGGAAGGGGCGAGGATCACAGATACGCAGTATTTT.

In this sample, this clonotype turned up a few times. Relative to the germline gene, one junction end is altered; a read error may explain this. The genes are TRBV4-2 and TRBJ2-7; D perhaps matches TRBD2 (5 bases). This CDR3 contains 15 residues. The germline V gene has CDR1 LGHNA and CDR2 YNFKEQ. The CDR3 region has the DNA TGTGCCAGCAGCCAAGGAGGCGGGTTATCCTCCGAGCAGTACTTC. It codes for CASSQGGGLSSEQYF.